This is a list of T cell receptor beta chains from one sample in a study of blood T cell repertoires in COVID-19. Profiled with immunoSEQ multiplex PCR; TCRdb holds only in-frame clones, not every one. Found here are about 150,000 clones, about 80% of them singletons; the top ten hold over 2%. Sequenced: peripheral blood. These receptors were taken from a man in his 70s with acute or convalescent COVID-19. Each CDR3 is given with its conserved first and last residue. A D gene is named only where the DNA matches it firmly. The size entry is marked missing in some rows and otherwise reads once, few, many or a size class.

V gene,D gene,J gene,clone size,CDR3 protein,CDR3 DNA
TRBV19,.,TRBJ2-7,once,CASSPRGSYEQYF,TGTGCCAGTAGCCCCAGGGGCTCCTACGAGCAGTACTTC
TRBV5-1,TRBD2,TRBJ2-1,few,CASSLVGLAPDEQFF,TGCGCCAGCAGCTTGGTTGGACTAGCGCCCGATGAGCAGTTCTTC
TRBV6-2/TRBV6-3,.,TRBJ2-3,.,CASSYLLATDTQYF,TGTGCCAGCAGTTACCTCCTAGCAACAGATACGCAGTATTTT
TRBV28,.,TRBJ1-2,.,CASSLSGKSYGYTF,TGTGCCAGCAGTTTATCAGGGAAGTCCTATGGCTACACCTTC
TRBV28,.,TRBJ2-6,.,CAGRTAGANVLTF,TGTGCCGGCAGAACGGCTGGGGCCAACGTCCTGACTTTC
TRBV7-2,.,TRBJ1-4,.,CASSWRGATNEKLFF,TGTGCCAGCAGCTGGAGGGGAGCCACTAATGAAAAACTGTTTTTT
TRBV18,TRBD1,TRBJ1-3,few,CASSPQGGDSGNTIYF,TGTGCCAGCTCACCCCAGGGGGGAGACTCTGGAAACACCATATATTTT
TRBV24-1,.,TRBJ2-2,.,CATGVPTGELFF,TGTGCCACCGGAGTCCCTACCGGGGAGCTGTTTTTT
TRBV19,TRBD1,TRBJ1-1,.,CASSMAQGANTEAFF,TGTGCCAGTAGTATGGCGCAGGGGGCGAACACTGAAGCTTTCTTT
TRBV3-1/TRBV3-2,.,TRBJ1-1,.,CASSQTANTEAFF,TGTGCCAGCAGCCAAACTGCGAACACTGAAGCTTTCTTT
TRBV3-1/TRBV3-2,.,TRBJ1-3,.,CASSQGTRWTVGNTIYF,TGTGCCAGCAGCCAAGGAACTCGCTGGACAGTAGGAAACACCATATATTTT
TRBV7-6,.,TRBJ2-1,.,CASSARLGTSYNEQFF,TGTGCCAGCAGCGCCCGACTAGGAACCTCCTACAATGAGCAGTTCTTC
TRBV9,TRBD1,TRBJ2-3,.,CASSMDGRGPTDTQYF,TGTGCCAGCAGTATGGATGGCAGGGGGCCCACAGATACGCAGTATTTT
TRBV5-5,.,TRBJ1-2,.,CASSPSGQGMDYGYTF,TGTGCCAGCAGCCCCTCGGGGCAGGGGATGGACTATGGCTACACCTTC
TRBV4-1,.,TRBJ2-5,.,CASSQYGTPQETQYF,TGCGCCAGCAGCCAGTACGGGACACCCCAAGAGACCCAGTACTTC
TRBV6-2/TRBV6-3,TRBD1,TRBJ2-6,.,CASSHSSTGVQVAGANVLTF,TGTGCCAGCAGTCACTCGTCGACAGGGGTGCAGGTGGCCGGGGCCAACGTCCTGACTTTC
TRBV19,TRBD1,TRBJ1-5,.,CASSIRTGVRDSNQPQHF,TGTGCCAGTAGTATAAGGACAGGGGTCCGGGATAGCAATCAGCCCCAGCATTTT
TRBV7-2,.,TRBJ1-5,.,CASSAQGRRGQPQHF,TGTGCCAGCAGCGCACAGGGCCGAAGGGGTCAGCCCCAGCATTTT
TRBV7-6,.,TRBJ2-2,.,CASSLVRRDTGRTGELFF,TGTGCCAGCAGCTTAGTCCGTCGGGATACAGGGAGAACCGGGGAGCTGTTTTTT
TRBV7-9,.,TRBJ2-5,.,CASSRTGVQETQYF,TGTGCCAGCAGCCGAACCGGGGTCCAAGAGACCCAGTACTTC
TRBV3-1/TRBV3-2,.,TRBJ1-3,.,CASTIRGASSSGNTIYF,TGTGCCAGCACCATACGTGGGGCCAGCAGCTCTGGAAACACCATATATTTT
TRBV5-1,TRBD2,TRBJ2-5,.,CASSFGGGRQETQYF,TGCGCCAGCAGCTTCGGGGGGGGCCGGCAAGAGACCCAGTACTTC
TRBV7-3,TRBD1,TRBJ2-7,.,CASSLGPGQGDEQYF,TGTGCCAGCAGCTTAGGTCCCGGACAGGGGGACGAGCAGTACTTC
TRBV9,TRBD1,TRBJ2-5,.,CASSAGSGTGIQETQYF,TGTGCCAGCAGCGCGGGGTCCGGGACAGGGATCCAAGAGACCCAGTACTTC
TRBV30,.,TRBJ1-6,once,CAWTHARGPRSPLHF,TGTGCCTGGACCCACGCCAGGGGCCCTCGTTCACCCCTCCACTTT
TRBV29-1,.,TRBJ2-3,.,CSVGGRASTDTQYF,TGCAGCGTTGGGGGGCGGGCTAGCACAGATACGCAGTATTTT
TRBV12-3/TRBV12-4,.,TRBJ1-1,.,CASRSRLPWAFF,TGTGCCAGCAGATCCAGGTTGCCTTGGGCTTTCTTT
TRBV11-1,.,TRBJ1-3,.,CASSFTGKRNTIYF,TGTGCCAGCAGCTTTACAGGGAAGCGAAACACCATATATTTT
TRBV7-2,TRBD1,TRBJ2-3,.,CASSLTGVDTQYF,TGTGCCAGCAGCTTGACAGGGGTGGATACGCAGTATTTT
TRBV2,.,TRBJ2-7,.,CASSRAGVGEQYF,TGTGCCAGCAGTCGAGCAGGGGTAGGCGAGCAGTACTTC
TRBV9,TRBD1,TRBJ1-3,.,CASSPQGASGNTIYF,TGTGCCAGCAGCCCCCAGGGGGCTTCTGGAAACACCATATATTTT
TRBV3-1/TRBV3-2,TRBD1,TRBJ2-5,.,CASSQRTGVGQETQYF,TGTGCCAGCAGCCAACGGACAGGAGTCGGCCAAGAGACCCAGTACTTC